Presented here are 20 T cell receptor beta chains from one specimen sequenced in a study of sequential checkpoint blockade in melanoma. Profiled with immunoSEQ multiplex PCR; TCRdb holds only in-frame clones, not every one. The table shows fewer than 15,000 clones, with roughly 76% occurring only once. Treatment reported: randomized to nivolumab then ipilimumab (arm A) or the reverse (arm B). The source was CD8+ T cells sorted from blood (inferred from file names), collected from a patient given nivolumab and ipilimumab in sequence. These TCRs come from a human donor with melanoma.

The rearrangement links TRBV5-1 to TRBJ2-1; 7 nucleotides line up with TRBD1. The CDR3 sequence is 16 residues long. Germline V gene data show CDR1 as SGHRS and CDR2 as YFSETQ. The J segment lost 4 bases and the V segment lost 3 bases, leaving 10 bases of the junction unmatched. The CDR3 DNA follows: TGCGCCAGCAGCTCGTCGGGACAGCCGCCTTACAATGAGCAGTTCTTC. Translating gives CASSSSGQPPYNEQFF.

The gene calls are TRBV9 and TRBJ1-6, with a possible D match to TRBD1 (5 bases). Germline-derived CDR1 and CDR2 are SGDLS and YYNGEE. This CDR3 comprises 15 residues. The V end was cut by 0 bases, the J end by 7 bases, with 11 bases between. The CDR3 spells CASSVAGGGNSPLHF. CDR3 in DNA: TGTGCCAGCAGCGTAGCTGGGGGAGGGAATTCACCCCTCCACTTT. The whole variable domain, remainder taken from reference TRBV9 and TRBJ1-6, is DSGVTQTPKHLITATGQRVTLRCSPRSGDLSVYWYQQSLDQGLQFLIQYYNGEERAKGNILERFSAQQFPDLHSELNLSSLELGDSALYFCASSVAGGGNSPLHFGNGTRLTVT.

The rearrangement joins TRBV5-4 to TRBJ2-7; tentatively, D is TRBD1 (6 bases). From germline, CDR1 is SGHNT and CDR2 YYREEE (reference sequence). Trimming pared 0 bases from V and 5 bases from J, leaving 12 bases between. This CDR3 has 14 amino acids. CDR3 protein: CASSLEAGADEQYF. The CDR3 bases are TGTGCCAGCAGCTTGGAGGCAGGGGCCGACGAGCAGTACTTC.

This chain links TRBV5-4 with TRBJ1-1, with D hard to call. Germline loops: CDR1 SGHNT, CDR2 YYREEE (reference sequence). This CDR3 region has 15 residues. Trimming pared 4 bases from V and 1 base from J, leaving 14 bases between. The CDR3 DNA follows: TGTGCCAGCAGCATGGGTGTTTCTTCGAACACTGAAGCTTTCTTT. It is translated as CASSMGVSSNTEAFF.

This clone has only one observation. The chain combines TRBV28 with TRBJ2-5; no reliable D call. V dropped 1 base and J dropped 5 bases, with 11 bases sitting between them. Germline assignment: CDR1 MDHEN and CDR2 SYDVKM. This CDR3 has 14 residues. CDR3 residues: CASSLSLGWETQYF. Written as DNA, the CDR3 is TGTGCCAGCAGTTTATCCCTGGGCTGGGAGACCCAGTACTTC.

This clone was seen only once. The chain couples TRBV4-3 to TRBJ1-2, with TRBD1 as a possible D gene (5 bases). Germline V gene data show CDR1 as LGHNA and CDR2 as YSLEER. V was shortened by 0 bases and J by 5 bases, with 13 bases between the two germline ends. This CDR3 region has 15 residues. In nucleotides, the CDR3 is TGCGCCAGCAGCCAAGACCCGACAGCTACGTATGGCTACACCTTC. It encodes CASSQDPTATYGYTF.

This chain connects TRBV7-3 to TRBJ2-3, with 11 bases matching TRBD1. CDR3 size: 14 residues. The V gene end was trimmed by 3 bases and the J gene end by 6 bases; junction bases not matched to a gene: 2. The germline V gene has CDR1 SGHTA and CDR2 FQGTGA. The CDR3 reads CASSFGQGADTQYF. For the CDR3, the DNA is TGTGCCAGCAGCTTTGGACAGGGGGCGGATACGCAGTATTTT.

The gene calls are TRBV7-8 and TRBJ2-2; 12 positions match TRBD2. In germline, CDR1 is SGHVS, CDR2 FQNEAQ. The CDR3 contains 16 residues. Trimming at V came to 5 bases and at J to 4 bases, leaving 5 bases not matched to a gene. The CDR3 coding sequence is TGTGCCAGCAGCCTGGGGACTAGCGGGCCCACCGGGGAGCTGTTTTTT. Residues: CASSLGTSGPTGELFF.

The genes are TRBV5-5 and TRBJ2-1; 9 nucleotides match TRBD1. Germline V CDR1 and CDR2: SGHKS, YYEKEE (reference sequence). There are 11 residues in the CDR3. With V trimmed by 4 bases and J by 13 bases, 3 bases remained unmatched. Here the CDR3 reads CASSVGQGQFF. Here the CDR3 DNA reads TGTGCCAGCAGCGTGGGACAGGGCCAGTTCTTC.

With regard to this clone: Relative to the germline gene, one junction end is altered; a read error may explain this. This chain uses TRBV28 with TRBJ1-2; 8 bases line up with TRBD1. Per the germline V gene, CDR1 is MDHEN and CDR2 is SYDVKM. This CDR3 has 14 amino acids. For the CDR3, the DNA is TGTGCCAGCAGTTTAATCAGGGGGCCCTATGGCCACACCTTC. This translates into CASSLIRGPYGHTF.

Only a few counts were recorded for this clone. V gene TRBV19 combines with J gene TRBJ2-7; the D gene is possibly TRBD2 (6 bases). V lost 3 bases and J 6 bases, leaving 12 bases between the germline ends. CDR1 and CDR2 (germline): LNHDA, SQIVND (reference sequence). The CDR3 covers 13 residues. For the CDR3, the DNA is TGTGCCAGTAGTATTGGCACGGGGGTCGAGCAGTACTTC. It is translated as CASSIGTGVEQYF.

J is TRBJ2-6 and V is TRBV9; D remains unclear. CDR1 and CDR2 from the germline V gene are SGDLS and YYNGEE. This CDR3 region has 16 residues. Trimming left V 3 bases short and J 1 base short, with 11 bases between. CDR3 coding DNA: TGTGCCAGCAGCGCCGAGGTCTCTTCTGGGGCCAACGTCCTGACTTTC. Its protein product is CASSAEVSSGANVLTF.

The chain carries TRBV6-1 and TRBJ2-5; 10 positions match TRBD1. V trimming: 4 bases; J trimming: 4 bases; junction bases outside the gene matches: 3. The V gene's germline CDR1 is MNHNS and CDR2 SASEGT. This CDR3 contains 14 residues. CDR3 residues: CASSARDRGETQYF. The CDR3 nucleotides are TGTGCCAGCAGTGCCCGGGACAGGGGAGAGACCCAGTACTTC.

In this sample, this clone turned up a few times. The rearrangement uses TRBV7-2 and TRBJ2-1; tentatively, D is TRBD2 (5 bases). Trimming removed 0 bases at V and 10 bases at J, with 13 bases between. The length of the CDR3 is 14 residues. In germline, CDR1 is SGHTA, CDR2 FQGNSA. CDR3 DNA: TGTGCCAGCAGCTTAGCACCCCAAAGCGGAGAGCAGTTCTTC. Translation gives CASSLAPQSGEQFF.

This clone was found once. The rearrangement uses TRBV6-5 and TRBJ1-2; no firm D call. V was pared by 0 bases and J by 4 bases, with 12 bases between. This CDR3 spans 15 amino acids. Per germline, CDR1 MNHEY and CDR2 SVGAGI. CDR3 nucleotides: TGTGCCAGCAGTTACTCGGTCAGCGGGCTCTATGGCTACACCTTC. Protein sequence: CASSYSVSGLYGYTF.

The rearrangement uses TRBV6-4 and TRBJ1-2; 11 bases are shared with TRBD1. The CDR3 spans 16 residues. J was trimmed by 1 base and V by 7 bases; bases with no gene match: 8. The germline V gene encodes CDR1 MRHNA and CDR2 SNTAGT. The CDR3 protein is CASTRDRGILNYGYTF. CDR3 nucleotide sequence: TGTGCCAGCACCCGGGACAGGGGGATTCTTAACTATGGCTACACCTTC.

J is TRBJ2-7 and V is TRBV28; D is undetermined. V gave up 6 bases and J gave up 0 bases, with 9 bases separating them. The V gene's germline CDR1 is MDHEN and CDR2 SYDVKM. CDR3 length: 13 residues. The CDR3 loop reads CASSRVPSYEQYF. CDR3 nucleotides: TGTGCCAGCAGCCGAGTCCCCTCCTACGAGCAGTACTTC.

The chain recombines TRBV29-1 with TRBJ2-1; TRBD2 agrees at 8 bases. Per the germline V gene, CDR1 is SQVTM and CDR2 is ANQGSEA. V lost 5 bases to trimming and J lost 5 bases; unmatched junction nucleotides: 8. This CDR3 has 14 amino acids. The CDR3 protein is CSVSPGTRHNEQFF. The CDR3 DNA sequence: TGCAGCGTTAGCCCCGGGACTAGACACAATGAGCAGTTCTTC.

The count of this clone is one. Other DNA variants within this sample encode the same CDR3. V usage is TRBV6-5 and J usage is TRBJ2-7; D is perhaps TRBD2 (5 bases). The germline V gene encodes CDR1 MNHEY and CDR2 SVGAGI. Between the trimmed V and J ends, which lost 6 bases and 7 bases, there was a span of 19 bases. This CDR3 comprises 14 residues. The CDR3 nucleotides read TGTGCCAGCAGCCCTACTAGTCCCTCAGCTGAGCAGTACTTC. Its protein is CASSPTSPSAEQYF.

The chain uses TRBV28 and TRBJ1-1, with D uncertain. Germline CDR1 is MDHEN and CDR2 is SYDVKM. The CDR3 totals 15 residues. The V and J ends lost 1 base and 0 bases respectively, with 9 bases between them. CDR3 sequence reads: CASSLSPGLNTEAFF. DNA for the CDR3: TGTGCCAGCAGTTTATCGCCAGGCCTGAACACTGAAGCTTTCTTT.